This TCR beta chain was identified during a study of blood T cell repertoires in COVID-19 (dated by TCRdb to the early 2020s). Some background on the complete study: Collaborator samples came from the United States, Italy and Spain and covered acute and convalescent phases of COVID-19. The material from the prospective study consisted of cDNA or gDNA derived from T cells, B-cell-depleted T cells, or PBMCs. Deeply sampled blood TCRbeta repertoires from subjects exposed to, actively infected with, or recovered from COVID-19 were included in the dataset. A freely available public database, intended as a resource for researchers studying the immune response to SARS-CoV-2, is where the repertoires were released. The samples were drawn from the first 160 participants of the ongoing ImmuneRACE study and from 1,254 subjects provided by 6 global collaborators. A de-identified subject ID, COVID-19 status, age in years and sex were almost always included in the sample metadata. Where available, HLA class I and class II types were obtained from metadata supplied by the sample provider rather than from assay-based typing.

TCRbeta CDR3 regions were amplified from genomic DNA by means of the immunoSEQ Assay, a bias-controlled multiplex PCR. On the study's bioinformatics: Within the assay, amplification of reference gene primers was used to estimate how many nucleated cells each sample contained. To quantify the absolute abundance of each unique TCRbeta CDR3 rearrangement, sequence reads were collapsed and filtered. For each sample, productive Simpson clonality was calculated by taking the square root of Simpson's diversity index across productive rearrangements. What TCRdb holds here is the immuneACCESS table cut down to in-frame rearrangements. Part of the clones is not present; checked against another copy, under half of the missing clones reflect an unresolved V gene, and the others are unexplained. V, J and clone size were drawn from that table, and D and trimming were deduced from the DNA. This sample holds 200,000 to 250,000 clones; roughly 80% were observed only once. Of the sample, 5.2% falls within the top ten clones.

Relative to germline, V is missing 5 bases and J is missing 5 bases, with 10 bases of the junction outside any gene match. CDR1 and CDR2 (LNHDA, SQIVND) derive from the germline V gene (reference sequence). From the cysteine up to the phenylalanine, the CDR3 has a length of 16 residues. The kept DNA is CDR3 alone, 48 bases in frame from the first base. For this clone: Its cognate antigen has yet to be identified. No per-base quality is available; no much larger clone lies one base away.

In Seattle, one collaborating source enrolled patients while the infection was active and tracked those patients longitudinally over the course of disease. Collaborating institutions collected whole blood in K2EDTA tubes following their own protocols. For TCRbeta analysis, collaborator samples were shipped as frozen whole blood, as isolated PBMCs, or as DNA extracted from either sample type. What the work shows at the level of the full study, not this receptor alone: The amount of clinical and demographic metadata varied by source and participant and was provided uncurated.

Here the chain combines TRBV19 and TRBJ1-5, and 9 bases in between align with TRBD1. Input material: peripheral blood. This TCR came from a woman in her seventies with COVID-19, enrolled during active disease. The CDR3 is CASSPLRDRVHQPQHF. The sequenced DNA is TGTGCCAGTAGTCCTCTCCGGGACAGGGTACATCAGCCCCAGCATTTT.